The 14 T cell receptor beta chains in this list originate from one sample, sequenced in a study of T cell repertoires in cytomegalovirus infection. One entry per CDR3 protein, called by TCRdb with MiXCR from the reads. The sample includes some 600,000 distinct CDR3 sequences, 24% of them seen just once. Sequenced material: CD8+ T cells from PBMCs. The receptor set was obtained from a human donor in good health (CMV status not recorded). Some clones in this sample may be carry-over from other donors' samples.

Comments on this clonotype: The junction shows a germline mismatch at one end, possibly a read error. The chain combines TRBV12-3 or TRBV12-4 with TRBJ2-4; tentatively, D is TRBD2 (6 bases). The CDR3 sequence is 13 residues long. The CDR3 bases are TGTGCCAGCAGCTTTGGGGGGAAAATCATTCAGTACTTC. It codes for CASSFGGKIIQYF.

The rearrangement joins TRBV19 to TRBJ2-3, with D maybe TRBD2 (6 bases). The CDR3 is made up of 16 amino acids. Germline V gives CDR1 LNHDA, CDR2 SQIVND (reference sequence). Trimming pared 4 bases from V and 2 bases from J, leaving 16 bases between. CDR3 DNA: TGTGCCAGTAGTACCCTTTCGGCGGGGCTCACAGATACGCAGTATTTT. Its translation: CASSTLSAGLTDTQYF.

This chain joins TRBV19 and TRBJ2-1, with TRBD2 matching over 7 bases. This CDR3 has 16 amino acids. The germline CDR1 and CDR2 sequences are LNHDA and SQIVND (reference sequence). The V segment lost 5 bases and the J segment 5 bases; nucleotides outside the gene matches: 12. CDR3 loop: CASSPPPGLIDNEQFF. The DNA of the CDR3 is TGTGCCAGTAGTCCCCCCCCGGGACTAATCGACAATGAGCAGTTCTTC.

V usage is TRBV18 and J usage is TRBJ2-1, with D perhaps TRBD2 (6 bases). The germline V gene has CDR1 KGHSH and CDR2 LQKENI. Trimming took 3 bases from V and 8 from J, leaving 14 bases between them. The CDR3 loop spans 14 amino acids. CDR3 DNA sequence: TGTGCCAGCTCACCCCTGCGGGGTGGGGATGAGCAGTTCTTC. It codes for CASSPLRGGDEQFF.

This clonotype was counted at least ten times. The V gene is TRBV7-6, the J gene TRBJ1-2, with D possibly matching TRBD1 (5 bases). V was pared by 5 bases and J by 7 bases, with 14 bases between. Germline assignment: CDR1 SGHVS and CDR2 FNYEAQ. The CDR3 sequence is 13 residues long. The CDR3 region is CASSQTGAGGYTF. CDR3 DNA sequence: TGTGCCAGCAGCCAAACAGGAGCCGGTGGCTACACCTTC. Combining the CDR3 with reference TRBV7-6 and TRBJ1-2 gives the whole variable domain GAGVSQSPRYKVTKRGQDVALRCDPISGHVSLYWYRQALGQGPEFLTYFNYEAQQDKSGLPNDRFSAERPEGSISTLTIQRTEQRDSAMYRCASSQTGAGGYTFGSGTRLTVV.

This clonotype was recorded a few times. The rearrangement uses TRBV19 and TRBJ2-6; no definite D call. Trimming took off 9 bases at V and 3 bases at J, with 21 bases between the two ends. Germline V gene sequence: CDR1 LNHDA, CDR2 SQIVND (reference sequence). There are 17 residues in the CDR3. The DNA for the CDR3 is TGTGCCAGCACAAAACAACGCCCCGAGTATGGGGCCAACGTCCTGACTTTC. Amino acids: CASTKQRPEYGANVLTF.

In its sample, this clonotype was seen a few times. This chain uses TRBV12-3 or TRBV12-4 with TRBJ2-1, with D perhaps assigned TRBD1 or TRBD2 (5 bases each). This CDR3 has 16 residues. Trimming removed 4 bases from V and 5 bases from J, with 18 bases in between. The CDR3 region has the DNA TGTGCCAGCAGTTCGTATACCGGGGCCTGGGACAATGAGCAGTTCTTC. Its translation: CASSSYTGAWDNEQFF.

In its sample, this clonotype was seen many times. This sequence joins TRBV7-8 and TRBJ2-3; the D gene is possibly TRBD2 (6 bases). Trimming stripped 6 bases from V and 6 bases from J, with 22 bases between. Germline V gives CDR1 SGHVS, CDR2 FQNEAQ. CDR3 length: 16 residues. This chain's CDR3 is CASRGTGLPTQDTQYF. The CDR3 nucleotides are TGTGCCAGCAGAGGAACGGGACTTCCGACACAGGATACGCAGTATTTT.

This clonotype was seen many times. V usage is TRBV7-8 and J usage is TRBJ2-7, with D unclear. The CDR3 extends over 11 amino acids. Germline CDR1 and CDR2: SGHVS and FQNEAQ. DNA for the CDR3: TGTGCCAGCAGCTTAGGTCTTGGGTTGCACGTC. It codes for CASSLGLGLHV.

J is TRBJ2-2 and V is TRBV6-5, with D perhaps assigned TRBD1 or TRBD2 (5 bases each). V lost 2 bases and J 0 bases, leaving 7 bases between the germline ends. The germline CDR1 and CDR2 sequences are MNHEY and SVGAGI. The CDR3 spans 15 residues. The CDR3 region has the DNA TGTGCCAGCAGTTACGAGGGGCCGAACACCGGGGAGCTGTTTTTT. As protein: CASSYEGPNTGELFF.

This chain joins TRBV19 and TRBJ1-5, with D tentatively TRBD1 (5 bases). V was cut by 7 bases and J by 4 bases, with 14 bases left in between. The CDR3 has 14 amino acids. CDR1 and CDR2 from the germline V gene are LNHDA and SQIVND (reference sequence). CDR3 DNA sequence: TGTGCCAGTAACATTGGGAGGGGAAATCAGCCCCAGCATTTT. This translates into CASNIGRGNQPQHF.

This clonotype was counted many times. This sequence joins TRBV7-6 and TRBJ1-1; D remains unclear. The germline V gene has CDR1 SGHVS and CDR2 FNYEAQ. This CDR3 is 15 amino acids long. V shed 2 bases and J shed 0 bases, with 10 bases lying between them. CDR3 protein: CASSLFPDLNTEAFF. CDR3 in DNA: TGTGCCAGCAGCTTATTTCCAGACTTGAACACTGAAGCTTTCTTT.

This clonotype was counted a single time. With a much larger clone just one base away, this may be a read error. V gene TRBV7-8 combines with J gene TRBJ2-7, with D possibly matching TRBD2 (5 bases). There are 16 residues in the CDR3. Per germline, CDR1 SGHVS and CDR2 FQNEAQ. Trimming pared 5 bases from V and 6 bases from J, leaving 23 bases between. CDR3 nucleotide sequence: TGTGCCAGCAGCCACTTACGGTCCACGGGAACGGTCGAGCAGTACTTC. Its protein is CASSHLRSTGTVEQYF.

This clonotype was counted a few times. The chain combines TRBV2 with TRBJ2-5; D remains unclear. The CDR3 is 10 residues long. Trimming removed 8 bases at V and 7 bases at J, with 8 bases between. In germline, CDR1 is SNHLY, CDR2 FYNNEI. CDR3 loop: CASALGTQYF. Written as DNA, the CDR3 is TGTGCCAGCGCGTTGGGGACCCAGTACTTC.